What follows are 17 T cell receptor beta chains derived from one specimen sequenced in a study of T cell responses to AZD1222 COVID-19 vaccine. TCRdb's table, derived via immunoSEQ multiplex PCR, lists solely in-frame clones and lacks some. The sample has more than 100,000 clones, roughly nine tenths seen once. The source material was peripheral blood, sampled on day 0 of AZD1222 vaccination. All receptors derive from an adult in good health.

The chain employs TRBV7-8 and TRBJ1-2; D is unclear. The CDR3 spans 13 residues. In germline, CDR1 is SGHVS, CDR2 FQNEAQ. Trimming cost V 5 bases and J 7 bases, with 14 bases left between them. This CDR3 reads CASSPEGRAGYTF. The CDR3 DNA reads TGTGCCAGCAGCCCCGAAGGAAGGGCTGGCTACACCTTC.

A single count supports this clone. J is TRBJ1-2 and V is TRBV10-3; 12 bases are shared with TRBD1. J was trimmed by 8 bases and V by 3 bases; bases with no gene match: 7. This CDR3 has 15 amino acids. Germline V gives CDR1 ENHRY, CDR2 SYGVKD. As DNA, the CDR3 is TGTGCCATCAGTGAATCCGGGACAGGGGGCGCGGGCTACACCTTC. Its protein product is CAISESGTGGAGYTF.

The genes are TRBV6-4 and TRBJ2-3, with D tentatively TRBD1 (6 bases). Germline loops: CDR1 MRHNA, CDR2 SNTAGT. This CDR3 spans 13 amino acids. V lost 6 bases, J lost 1 base, and 8 bases lay in between. This chain's CDR3 is CASSSGGTDTQYF. In nucleotides, the CDR3 is TGTGCCAGCAGCTCAGGGGGCACAGATACGCAGTATTTT.

The chain employs TRBV24-1 and TRBJ1-2; no firm D call. The V end lost 5 bases, the J end lost 2 bases, and 5 bases lay between the germline ends. Germline CDR1 KGHDR, CDR2 SFDVKD. The CDR3 is made up of 12 amino acids. This chain's CDR3 is CATSVANYGYTF. CDR3 nucleotides: TGTGCCACCAGTGTCGCGAACTATGGCTACACCTTC.

The chain couples TRBV19 to TRBJ2-1; TRBD2 agrees at 9 bases. This CDR3 contains 11 residues. J was trimmed by 15 bases and V by 8 bases; bases with no gene match: 8. CDR1 LNHDA and CDR2 SQIVND come from the germline V gene (reference sequence). CDR3 nucleotide sequence: TGTGCCAGTTGTGCGGGGGGGACGGGGTTCTTC. Protein product: CASCAGGTGFF.

The chain links TRBV30 to TRBJ1-1; TRBD1 might be the D (5 bases). With 2 bases removed from V and 3 bases from J, the gap between germline ends came to 10 bases. The germline CDR1 and CDR2 sequences are GTSNPN and SVGIG (reference sequence). This CDR3 has 13 residues. CDR3 nucleotide sequence: TGTGCCTGGAGTCGAGGGGTCGACACTGAAGCTTTCTTT. It translates to CAWSRGVDTEAFF.

This clone was picked up one time. The gene calls are TRBV30 and TRBJ1-6, with 7 positions matching TRBD1. The J segment lost 7 bases and the V segment lost 5 bases, leaving 8 bases of the junction unmatched. CDR3 length: 14 amino acids. Germline V gene lookup returns CDR1 GTSNPN and CDR2 SVGIG (reference sequence). The CDR3 here is CAWAEGQPNSPLHF. CDR3 DNA sequence: TGTGCCTGGGCGGAGGGACAGCCGAATTCACCCCTCCACTTT.

The chain links TRBV5-1 to TRBJ1-5; possible D gene TRBD1, 6 bases. Germline CDR1 is SGHRS and CDR2 is YFSETQ. The CDR3 extends over 15 amino acids. Deletions cut 1 base from V and 6 bases from J, with 14 bases between. CDR3 in DNA: TGCGCCAGCAGCTTGCAACAGGGCGGGGGTCAGCCCCAGCATTTT. It translates to CASSLQQGGGQPQHF. Based on the CDR3 plus reference TRBV5-1 and TRBJ1-5, the full variable domain is KAGVTQTPRYLIKTRGQQVTLSCSPISGHRSVSWYQQTPGQGLQFLFEYFSETQRNKGNFPGRFSGRQFSNSRSEMNVSTLELGDSALYLCASSLQQGGGQPQHFGDGTRLSIL.

This clone was detected a few times. The chain joins TRBV5-1 to TRBJ1-1; 10 nucleotides match TRBD1. V lost 5 bases to trimming and J lost 3 bases; unmatched junction nucleotides: 7. CDR3 size: 15 residues. CDR1 is SGHRS and CDR2 is YFSETQ in the germline V gene. The CDR3: CASSSSGQGDTEAFF. In nucleotides, the CDR3 is TGCGCCAGCAGTTCCTCCGGACAGGGGGACACTGAAGCTTTCTTT.

The V gene is TRBV27, the J gene TRBJ2-1; 7 bases are shared with TRBD2. The CDR3 is made up of 15 amino acids. V lost 2 bases and J lost 5; bases outside the gene matches: 6. CDR1 is MNHEY, CDR2 SMNVEV, per germline (reference sequence). CDR3 in amino acids: CASSLGGGSDNEQFF. CDR3 DNA sequence: TGTGCCAGCAGTTTAGGGGGGGGGTCCGACAATGAGCAGTTCTTC.

The rearrangement joins TRBV15 to TRBJ2-3; possibly TRBD1 for D (6 bases). Germline loops: CDR1 LNHNV, CDR2 YYDKDF (reference sequence). V lost 1 base, J lost 6 bases, and 17 bases lay in between. CDR3 size: 16 residues. The CDR3 region is CATSRGQGRSRDTQYF. The CDR3 DNA sequence: TGTGCCACCAGCAGAGGGCAGGGGCGATCAAGGGATACGCAGTATTTT.

This clone was seen once. The V call is TRBV5-3, the J call TRBJ2-2; D unclear. TRBV5-3 is classed as an ORF, of uncertain function. Trimming pared 0 bases from V and 5 bases from J, leaving 5 bases between. This CDR3 is 13 amino acids long. Here the CDR3 DNA reads TGTGCCAGAAGCTTGGGTCCGACCGGGGAGCTGTTTTTT. Amino acids: CARSLGPTGELFF.

The chain combines TRBV5-1 with TRBJ2-1; 7 bases are a match to TRBD2. Per the germline V gene, CDR1 is SGHRS and CDR2 is YFSETQ. V lost 0 bases and J lost 4; bases outside the gene matches: 4. There are 15 residues in the CDR3. This CDR3 reads CASSLVAGVYNEQFF. The CDR3 DNA sequence: TGCGCCAGCAGCTTGGTCGCGGGAGTGTACAATGAGCAGTTCTTC.

This clone was counted a single time. This chain uses TRBV6-1 with TRBJ2-1; perhaps TRBD1 as D (5 bases). The CDR3 is 16 residues long. CDR1 and CDR2 from the germline V gene are MNHNS and SASEGT. V lost 2 bases and J lost 8, with 19 bases in between. CDR3 coding DNA: TGTGCCAGCAGTGAAAGGTTAGTTGCAGGGTTTCATGAGCAGTTCTTC. Its protein product is CASSERLVAGFHEQFF.

V is TRBV30 and J is TRBJ1-6; D uncertain. CDR3 length: 14 amino acids. Trimming shortened V by 2 bases and J by 4 bases, and 9 bases separated the two germline ends. The V gene's germline CDR1 is GTSNPN and CDR2 SVGIG (reference sequence). CDR3 DNA: TGTGCCTGGAGTTCGAGCCTGTATAATTCACCCCTCCACTTT. Protein product: CAWSSSLYNSPLHF.

V usage is TRBV9 and J usage is TRBJ1-2; 8 nucleotides match TRBD1. There are 14 residues in the CDR3. Germline CDR1 and CDR2: SGDLS and YYNGEE. The J segment lost 7 bases and the V segment lost 0 bases, leaving 5 bases of the junction unmatched. CDR3 residues: CASSVGRGQSGYTF. The CDR3 nucleotides are TGTGCCAGCAGCGTAGGCAGGGGGCAAAGTGGCTACACCTTC.

The genes are TRBV19 and TRBJ1-1; D is undetermined. From germline, CDR1 is LNHDA and CDR2 SQIVND (reference sequence). V was cut by 5 bases and J by 7 bases, with 11 bases left in between. This CDR3 has 12 residues. CDR3 amino acids: CASSVEAGEAFF. CDR3 DNA: TGTGCCAGTAGTGTGGAAGCTGGTGAAGCTTTCTTT.